Reported below is one T cell receptor beta chain. As yet, its antigen is unknown. Construction of the TCRbeta library involved unique molecular identifiers. TCRdb re-called the PCR reads with MiXCR, one entry per CDR3 protein. This table has hundreds of thousands of distinct CDR3 sequences, 15% to 20% appearing once. The sample is drawn from a study of T-cell reconstitution after alpha-beta-depleted transplantation in children. Study results and caveats: For some patients, TCRbeta diversity was high at day 60 because of recipient T cells and thymic progenitors that survived. Reportedly, roughly two months post-transplant, alpha-beta T cells arose from several hundred expanded graft clones. T-cell counts and diversity at one year following transplant were attributed mainly to newly produced T cells.

The V end lost 0 bases, the J end lost 0 bases, and 9 bases lay between the germline ends. The germline V gene has CDR1 MGHRA and CDR2 YSYEKL. The CDR3 totals 15 residues. The J gene is TRBJ2-7, the V gene TRBV4-1; D is possibly TRBD2 (5 bases). The sequence came from a male patient under 10 years old who had a stem cell transplant for acute lymphoblastic leukemia, so the T cells may come from the graft donor. The material was PBMCs, mostly from graft donor cells, obtained 360 days after TCRalphabeta/CD19-depleted stem cell transplant. CDR3 nucleotide sequence: TGCGCCAGCAGCCAAGATCCGGGGAGCTCCTACGAGCAGTACTTC. It translates to CASSQDPGSSYEQYF.